Following are 20 T cell receptor beta chains from one sample sequenced in a study of blood T cell repertoires in COVID-19. Generated by immunoSEQ multiplex PCR, the TCRdb table keeps only in-frame clones and is missing some. The sample has around 250,000 clones; roughly 84% are singletons. The specimen was peripheral blood. The receptors were gathered from a woman in her thirties or forties who had recovered from COVID-19.

The chain combines TRBV12-3 or TRBV12-4 with TRBJ1-1, with unresolved D. Trimming stripped 6 bases from V and 1 base from J, with 3 bases between. This CDR3 is built from 11 residues. CDR3 sequence: CASSGNTEAFF. CDR3 DNA sequence: TGTGCCAGCAGCGGGAACACTGAAGCTTTCTTT.

The chain uses TRBV7-9 and TRBJ1-4, with 8 bases fitting TRBD1. Germline V gene sequence: CDR1 SEHNR, CDR2 FQNEAQ (reference sequence). V dropped 4 bases and J dropped 10; count of bases not matched to a gene: 5. The CDR3 covers 13 residues. CDR3 region: CASSSTGVGKLFF. CDR3 coding DNA: TGTGCCAGCAGCTCGACAGGGGTGGGAAAACTGTTTTTT.

This rearrangement joins TRBV5-6 to TRBJ2-1, with 12 nucleotides matching TRBD1. CDR1 SGHDT and CDR2 YYEEEE come from the germline V gene. The trim removed 0 bases at V and 7 bases at J, leaving 5 bases unmatched. The CDR3 sequence is 16 residues long. The CDR3 region is CASSLGGDRGQNEQFF. CDR3 nucleotides: TGTGCCAGCAGCTTGGGAGGGGACAGGGGGCAAAATGAGCAGTTCTTC.

The J gene is TRBJ1-2, the V gene TRBV7-2; unclear D gene. The CDR3 has 14 amino acids. Germline CDR1 SGHTA, CDR2 FQGNSA. V was trimmed by 5 bases and J by 5 bases, leaving 15 bases between them. DNA for the CDR3: TGTGCCAGCAGCCTAAATCTAAAAGAATATGGCTACACCTTC. As protein: CASSLNLKEYGYTF.

In DNA, the CDR3 is TGTGCCAGCAGCTCTCTGGGACATGGCTCCTACGAGCAGTACTTC. Protein sequence: CASSSLGHGSYEQYF. The rearrangement uses TRBV5-4 and TRBJ2-7; D may be TRBD1 (6 bases). CDR3 length: 15 residues. Germline CDR1 SGHNT, CDR2 YYREEE (reference sequence). V was pared by 3 bases and J by 0 bases, with 13 bases between.

V gene TRBV6-5 combines with J gene TRBJ2-7; 12 nucleotides agree with TRBD2. This CDR3 is 13 amino acids long. Germline CDR1 reads MNHEY; CDR2 reads SVGAGI. V was clipped by 10 bases and J by 2 bases; unmatched bases: 3. CDR3 DNA: TGTGCCACCAGGACTAGCGGGACCTACGAGCAGTACTTC. This codes for CATRTSGTYEQYF.

The chain has TRBV28 and TRBJ2-1; 8 bases line up with TRBD2. Germline V gives CDR1 MDHEN, CDR2 SYDVKM. The junction had 11 bases not matched to a gene; V was cut back by 4 bases and J by 6 bases. There are 16 residues in the CDR3. The DNA of the CDR3 is TGTGCCAGCAGTTCTCCGTCGGGGGGGGGCCGCAATGAGCAGTTCTTC. Translation: CASSSPSGGGRNEQFF.

The V gene is TRBV5-8, the J gene TRBJ1-4; 9 nucleotides agree with TRBD1. The V and J ends lost 2 bases and 8 bases, in that order; junction bases with no gene match: 13. The CDR3 contains 17 residues. Per germline, CDR1 SGHTS and CDR2 YDEGEE. The CDR3 region is CASSLNRGLGPNEKLFF. In nucleotides, the CDR3 is TGTGCCAGCAGCTTAAACAGGGGGCTTGGCCCGAACGAAAAACTGTTTTTT.

The chain has TRBV10-3 and TRBJ1-1; possible D gene TRBD1, 5 bases. V gave up 5 bases and J gave up 8 bases, with 12 bases separating them. CDR3 length: 12 amino acids. Looked up from germline, CDR1 is ENHRY and CDR2 is SYGVKD. The CDR3 reads CAISTPPGEAFF. The CDR3 region has the DNA TGTGCCATCAGTACCCCGCCAGGGGAAGCTTTCTTT.

The chain couples TRBV6-5 to TRBJ1-2; D call uncertain. The germline gives CDR1 MNHEY, CDR2 SVGAGI. Trimming cost V 7 bases and J 5 bases, with 5 bases left between them. The length of the CDR3 is 10 residues. CDR3 in DNA: TGTGCCAGCAACGGGTATGGCTACACCTTC. Its protein is CASNGYGYTF.

This clone was observed once. This chain joins TRBV2 and TRBJ2-1, with D maybe TRBD2 (5 bases). Germline assignment: CDR1 SNHLY and CDR2 FYNNEI. This CDR3 spans 20 amino acids. V dropped 2 bases and J dropped 0 bases, with 23 bases sitting between them. CDR3 protein: CASSEYSPGLFISSYNEQFF. Written as DNA, the CDR3 is TGTGCCAGCAGTGAATATTCCCCAGGACTTTTTATCAGCTCCTACAATGAGCAGTTCTTC.

This chain links TRBV2 with TRBJ1-5; unclear D gene. This CDR3 comprises 14 residues. Germline-derived CDR1 and CDR2 are SNHLY and FYNNEI. The germline V and J ends were trimmed by 4 bases and 7 bases, with 14 bases remaining between them. The CDR3 sequence is CASSATAVPQPQHF. CDR3 nucleotide sequence: TGTGCCAGCAGTGCAACAGCGGTCCCACAGCCCCAGCATTTT. The variable domain in full, completed from reference TRBV2 and TRBJ1-5, reads EPEVTQTPSHQVTQMGQEVILRCVPISNHLYFYWYRQILGQKVEFLVSFYNNEISEKSEIFDDQFSVERPDGSNFTLKIRSTKLEDSAMYFCASSATAVPQPQHFGDGTRLSIL.

The gene calls are TRBV6-6 and TRBJ2-5, with 7 bases lining up with TRBD1. V trimming: 2 bases; J trimming: 1 base; junction bases outside the gene matches: 7. Germline CDR1 MNHNY, CDR2 SVGAGI (reference sequence). This CDR3 comprises 16 residues. In DNA form, the CDR3 reads TGTGCCAGCAGTTACGGGGGACAGTCCCCCCAAGAGACCCAGTACTTC. Translation: CASSYGGQSPQETQYF.

The chain joins TRBV27 to TRBJ2-3, with D possibly matching TRBD2 (5 bases). The germline V gene has CDR1 MNHEY and CDR2 SMNVEV (reference sequence). Trimming took 6 bases from V and 2 from J, leaving 15 bases between them. The CDR3 is made up of 15 amino acids. The CDR3 coding sequence is TGTGCCAGCAGACATGAAAGAGGGTACACAGATACGCAGTATTTT. It translates to CASRHERGYTDTQYF.

The chain joins TRBV28 to TRBJ2-7; D unresolved. Germline V gene sequence: CDR1 MDHEN, CDR2 SYDVKM. Between the trimmed V and J ends, which lost 11 bases and 1 base, there was a span of 12 bases. The CDR3 length is 12 residues. CDR3 loop: CAVRSHSYEQYF. In DNA, the CDR3 is TGTGCCGTTAGGAGTCATTCCTACGAGCAGTACTTC.

This clone occurred a few times. The DNA of the CDR3 is TGTGCCAGCAGCTACGGACTAGAGCAGTTCTTC. Residues: CASSYGLEQFF. The V call is TRBV7-9, the J call TRBJ2-1, with TRBD2 as a possible D gene (6 bases). Germline-derived CDR1 and CDR2 are SEHNR and FQNEAQ (reference sequence). The germline V and J ends were trimmed by 4 bases and 10 bases, with 8 bases remaining between them. The length of the CDR3 is 11 residues.

The rearrangement joins TRBV12-3 or TRBV12-4 to TRBJ2-4, with D maybe TRBD1 (6 bases). Trimming cost V 6 bases and J 10 bases, with 16 bases left between them. The CDR3 covers 13 residues. The CDR3 coding sequence is TGTGCCAGCAGCCAGGGGATGGGGGAAATTCAGTACTTC. Translation: CASSQGMGEIQYF.

The V and J genes are TRBV4-1 and TRBJ1-5, with D unclear. The ends were cut back, 1 base at V and 3 bases at J, with 7 bases in the middle. CDR3 size: 14 residues. Per the germline V gene, CDR1 is MGHRA and CDR2 is YSYEKL. The CDR3 region has the DNA TGCGCCAGCAGCCAAGTCGACACCAATCAGCCCCAGCATTTT. The encoded protein is CASSQVDTNQPQHF.

The rearrangement uses TRBV28 and TRBJ2-5, with 11 bases matching TRBD2. Germline CDR1 is MDHEN and CDR2 is SYDVKM. The CDR3 extends over 17 amino acids. Trimming removed 6 bases from V and 4 bases from J; junction bases left unmatched: 13. The CDR3 sequence: CASSLLPSGGPGETQYF. CDR3 sequence (DNA): TGTGCCAGCAGCCTACTCCCTAGCGGGGGGCCGGGAGAGACCCAGTACTTC.

This clone occurred a few times. The chain employs TRBV2 and TRBJ1-5; tentative D call: TRBD1 (5 bases). V was cut by 7 bases and J by 6 bases, with 16 bases left in between. The germline gives CDR1 SNHLY, CDR2 FYNNEI. The CDR3 consists of 14 residues. This chain's CDR3 is CASTLGTLGQPQHF. As DNA, the CDR3 is TGTGCCAGCACCCTAGGGACTTTAGGTCAGCCCCAGCATTTT.